Sequencing of this TCR beta chain was carried out in a study of immune heterogeneity within non-small cell lung tumors. Background on the study: There was 1 tumor not otherwise specified, along with 10 non-squamous carcinomas and a few squamous cell carcinomas. Notes on the study in general: A moderate but significant correlation was found, linking local T-cell clonality with local tumor mutational burden (R 0.3 to 0.35). The high-frequency T-cell receptor beta clonotypes mostly did not match up between individual patients.

Ten or more counts support this clonotype. As yet, its antigen is unknown. TCRs were amplified from around 660 ng gDNA of bulk tumor per sample. Several widely spaced biopsies per primary tumor were taken during surgery. With untreated, newly diagnosed non-small cell lung cancer, the patients went on to undergo curative surgery. The CDR3 loop spans 10 amino acids. Trimming removed 8 bases at V and 7 bases at J, with 6 bases between. The germline gives CDR1 SNHLY, CDR2 FYNNEI. CDR3 of TCR beta was amplified by multiplex PCR that used 32 V and 13 J primers. TCRdb redid the calling of the multiplex PCR reads with MiXCR, one entry per CDR3 protein. This table has over 25,000 distinct CDR3 sequences, around 30% appearing once.

The V call is TRBV2, the J call TRBJ1-5; D is unclear. The TCR originated in a man aged 40-49 years with non-small cell lung cancer. Sequencing input: lung tumor tissue. The CDR3 is CASGEQPQHF. CDR3 nucleotide sequence: TGTGCCAGCGGGGAGCAGCCCCAGCATTTT.